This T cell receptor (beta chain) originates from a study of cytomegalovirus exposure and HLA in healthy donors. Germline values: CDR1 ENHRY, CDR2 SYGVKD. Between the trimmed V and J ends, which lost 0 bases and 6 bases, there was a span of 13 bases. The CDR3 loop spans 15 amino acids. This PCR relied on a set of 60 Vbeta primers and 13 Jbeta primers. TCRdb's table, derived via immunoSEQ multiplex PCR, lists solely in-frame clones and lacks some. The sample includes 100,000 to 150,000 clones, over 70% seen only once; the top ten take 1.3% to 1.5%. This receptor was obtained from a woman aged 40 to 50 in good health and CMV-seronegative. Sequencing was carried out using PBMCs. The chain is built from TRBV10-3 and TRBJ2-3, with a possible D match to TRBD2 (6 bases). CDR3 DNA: TGTGCCATCAGTGAGTCTGGCGGGGCCCTGGATACGCAGTATTTT. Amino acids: CAISESGGALDTQYF.